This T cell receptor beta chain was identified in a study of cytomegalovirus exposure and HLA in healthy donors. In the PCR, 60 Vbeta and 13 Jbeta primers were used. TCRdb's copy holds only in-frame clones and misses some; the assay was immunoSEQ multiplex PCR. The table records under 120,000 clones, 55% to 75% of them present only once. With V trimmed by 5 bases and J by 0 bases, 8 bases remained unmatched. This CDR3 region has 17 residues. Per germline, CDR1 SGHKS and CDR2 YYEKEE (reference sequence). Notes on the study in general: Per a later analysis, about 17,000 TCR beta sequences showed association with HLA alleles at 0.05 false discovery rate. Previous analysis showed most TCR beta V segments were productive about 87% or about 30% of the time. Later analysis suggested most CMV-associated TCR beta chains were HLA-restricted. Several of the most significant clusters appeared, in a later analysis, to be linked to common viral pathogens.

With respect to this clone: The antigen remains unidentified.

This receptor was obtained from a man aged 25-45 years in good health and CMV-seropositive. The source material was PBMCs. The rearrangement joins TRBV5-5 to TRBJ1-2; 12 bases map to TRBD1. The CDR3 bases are TGTGCCAGCAGTCATGCCGGGACAGGGGGCCCTAACTATGGCTACACCTTC. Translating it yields CASSHAGTGGPNYGYTF.